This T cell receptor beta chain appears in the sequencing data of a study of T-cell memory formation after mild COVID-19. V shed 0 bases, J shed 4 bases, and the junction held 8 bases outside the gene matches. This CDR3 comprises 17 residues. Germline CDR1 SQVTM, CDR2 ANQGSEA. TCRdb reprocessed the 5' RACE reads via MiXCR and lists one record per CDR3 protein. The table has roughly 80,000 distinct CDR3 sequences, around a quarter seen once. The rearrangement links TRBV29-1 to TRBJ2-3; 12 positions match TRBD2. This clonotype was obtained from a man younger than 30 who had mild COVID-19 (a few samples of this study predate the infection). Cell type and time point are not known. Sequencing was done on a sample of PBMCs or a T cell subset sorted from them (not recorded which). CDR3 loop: CSVEDWTSGEAADTQYF. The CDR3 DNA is TGCAGCGTTGAAGACTGGACTAGCGGGGAAGCGGCAGATACGCAGTATTTT.